Listed below are T cell receptor beta chains from one sample, sequenced in a study of control samples from healthy donors and cancer patients. Data came from immunoSEQ multiplex PCR; TCRdb stores just in-frame clones and leaves some out. The table includes approximately 150,000 clones, 80% to 95% detected once. Sequencing input: blood. These TCRs come from a man aged 25 to 45 in good health. CDR3s include the opening cysteine and the closing phenylalanine or tryptophan.

v_call	j_call	cdr3_aa
TRBV28	TRBJ1-3	CATMDSHSGNTIYF
TRBV6-2/TRBV6-3	TRBJ1-2	CASSYSGRANYGYTF
TRBV7-3	TRBJ1-2	CASKGPGDYGYTF
TRBV5-6	TRBJ1-2	CASSLPGGGYTF
TRBV12-3/TRBV12-4	TRBJ2-3	CASSASTDTQYF
TRBV11-3	TRBJ2-7	CASSERVTYEQYF
TRBV7-3	TRBJ1-2	CASSLIGGNGYTF
TRBV6-2/TRBV6-3	TRBJ1-1	CASSYPMGGVTEAFF
TRBV5-5	TRBJ2-1	CASSLEVEWASEQFF
TRBV20-1	TRBJ2-7	CSASGALAGAPYEQYF
TRBV5-1	TRBJ2-7	CASSLGLAADEQYF
TRBV28	TRBJ2-7	CASSLSPPSYEQYF
TRBV19	TRBJ1-1	CASSIMEGAGTEAFF
TRBV28	TRBJ1-3	CASITYRRSGNTIYF
TRBV28	TRBJ1-5	CASSLGPDYSNQPQHF
TRBV30	TRBJ1-2	CAWSVGTGVYGYTF
TRBV15	TRBJ1-2	CATSMFSNYGYTF
TRBV2	TRBJ1-6	CASIGPGQDNSPLHF
TRBV29-1	TRBJ2-7	CSVGDRVDEQYF
TRBV7-2	TRBJ1-5	CASSLTGNQPQHF
TRBV19	TRBJ2-3	CASRRATSTDTQYF
TRBV6-6	TRBJ1-4	CASSPGTEKLFF
TRBV6-5	TRBJ1-5	CATTGQGLFQPQHF
TRBV2	TRBJ2-3	CASSARPDTQYF
TRBV10-1	TRBJ2-2	CASSEITPPGELFF
TRBV10-1	TRBJ1-1	CASSRGESTEAFF
TRBV11-2	TRBJ1-2	CASSYDRNYGYTF
TRBV28	TRBJ1-1	CASRGIMNTEAFF
TRBV7-9	TRBJ2-2	CASSSTSLVGTGELFF
TRBV12-3/TRBV12-4	TRBJ2-1	CASTQTGVNEQFF
TRBV24-1	TRBJ1-4	CATSGMNEKLFF
TRBV6-1	TRBJ2-7	CASSEALVIISYEQYF
TRBV7-3	TRBJ2-1	CASSLTGGGANEQFF
TRBV4-2	TRBJ2-7	CASSQDAGTGGYEQYF
TRBV11-2	TRBJ2-1	CASSGTGSPEQFF
TRBV19	TRBJ2-5	CASSPWGRRREETQYF
TRBV6-5	TRBJ1-1	CASSHRQENTEAFF
TRBV10-1	TRBJ1-6	CASSEGGSGSPLHF
TRBV6-6	TRBJ1-1	CASSYGGNTEAFF
TRBV14	TRBJ2-7	CASSQRQLTSSYEQYF
TRBV19	TRBJ1-2	CASSRTGGGYGYTF
TRBV6-5	TRBJ2-1	CASSSPVGASYNEQFF
TRBV4-2	TRBJ2-1	CASSQVGGGLYNEQFF